The clone carrying this T cell receptor beta chain was observed many times. Its cognate antigen is unknown. Naive CD8 library inputs spanned roughly 18,000 to 1,000,000 sorted cells and 10%, 30% or 50% RNA. The entry originates in a study of molecular identifiers for immune sequencing clone quantification. Study-wide findings and caveats: It was shown that clones above 20 RNA copies held over 97% of effector molecules, but under 1% in naive cells.

TCRdb reprocessed the PCR reads with MiXCR, giving one entry per CDR3 protein. Of roughly 630,000 distinct CDR3 sequences listed, approximately 24% are singletons. The germline V gene has CDR1 MGHRA and CDR2 YSYEKL. The CDR3 covers 14 residues. The V and J ends lost 3 bases and 4 bases, in that order; junction bases with no gene match: 3. The clonotype comes from a human donor in good health. Some libraries in this study had Jurkat cell RNA spiked in. J is TRBJ2-3 and V is TRBV4-1; TRBD1 aligns across 8 bases. Sequences were obtained from naive CD8+ T cells from blood, with Jurkat cell RNA spiked in. The subset is: FACS-sorted CD8+CD4-CCR7+CD45RA+ naive T cells. The CDR3 is CASSQTGEADTQYF. For the CDR3, the DNA is TGCGCCAGCAGCCAGACAGGGGAGGCAGATACGCAGTATTTT.